This is a list of T cell receptor beta chains from one sample in a study of T cells in Graves' hyperthyroidism and ophthalmopathy. Each CDR3 protein gets one entry after TCRdb re-called the multiplex PCR reads with MiXCR. Of 94,000 or so distinct CDR3 sequences listed, just over 50% are singletons. The sequencing sample was made of blood. Receptor source: a woman aged 40 to 50 with Graves' hyperthyroidism. CDR3s include the opening cysteine and the closing phenylalanine or tryptophan. The D gene is left open where the match is weak. Size tells how often a clone was seen (once, few, many) or the class of an expanded clone, and some rows leave it out.

.,.,TRBJ2-7,TRBV2,CVSSFYGTHYEQYF,TGTGTCAGCAGTTTCTACGGGACGCACTACGAGCAGTACTTC
once,.,TRBJ1-1,TRBV2,CASSEVPGNTEAFF,TGTGCCAGCAGTGAAGTTCCGGGGAACACTGAAGCTTTCTTT
.,.,TRBJ1-2,TRBV7-8,CASSLGGAVYGYTF,TGTGCCAGCAGCTTAGGAGGGGCGGTCTATGGCTACACCTTC
.,.,TRBJ2-6,TRBV20-1,CSPSDTHNTEAF,TGCAGTCCGTCCGACACGCACAACACTGAAGCTTTC
.,.,TRBJ1-3,TRBV11-2,CASSQSGNSGLNTIYF,TGTGCCAGCAGCCAGAGCGGGAACTCTGGCTTAAACACCATATATTTT
few,.,TRBJ1-4,TRBV6-5,CASSPTPGDLHEKLFF,TGTGCCAGCAGTCCGACACCAGGGGACCTACATGAAAAACTGTTTTTT
few,TRBD1,TRBJ1-1,TRBV19,CASSRAGQGGAEAFF,TGTGCCAGTAGTCGTGCGGGACAGGGTGGGGCTGAAGCTTTCTTT
few,TRBD2,TRBJ2-7,TRBV6-1,CASSHPFRGGLYEQYF,TGTGCCAGCAGTCATCCTTTTCGCGGGGGGCTGTACGAGCAGTACTTC
.,.,TRBJ1-5,TRBV2,CASSLGMGEGGHQPQHF,TGTGCCAGCAGCTTAGGCATGGGGGAGGGGGGCCATCAGCCCCAGCATTTT
.,TRBD2,TRBJ2-2,TRBV20-1,CSTGGQLNTGELFF,TGCAGTACGGGAGGGCAGCTGAACACCGGGGAGCTGTTTTTT
.,.,TRBJ2-3,TRBV20-1,CSVDSFTGTKYF,TGCAGTGTTGATAGCTTCACAGGTACGAAGTATTTT
.,.,TRBJ1-2,TRBV29-1,CSAWAVNGYTF,TGCAGCGCATGGGCCGTTAATGGCTACACCTTC
.,.,TRBJ1-4,TRBV6-6,CASRALGGRIREKLFF,TGTGCCAGCAGGGCCCTTGGGGGCCGGATTAGGGAAAAACTGTTTTTT
.,TRBD1,TRBJ2-7,TRBV12-3/TRBV12-4,CASSSTGGQETYEQYF,TGTGCCAGCAGTTCGACAGGGGGACAGGAAACCTACGAGCAGTACTTC
many,.,TRBJ2-3,TRBV5-8,CASSLGRSTDTQYF,TGTGCCAGCAGCTTGGGGCGGAGCACAGATACGCAGTATTTT
.,.,TRBJ2-5,TRBV29-1,CSSVGAAQYF,TGCAGCTCCGTAGGGGCCGCCCAGTACTTC
.,TRBD1,TRBJ1-2,TRBV25-1,CARQGSGYTF,TGTGCTAGACAGGGCTCTGGCTACACCTTC
many,TRBD2,TRBJ2-5,TRBV7-9,CASTQAGGGETQYF,TGTGCCAGCACCCAAGCTGGCGGGGGAGAGACCCAGTACTTC
few,.,TRBJ1-2,TRBV29-1,CSSMTGYGYTF,TGCAGCTCCATGACGGGATATGGCTACACCTTC
many,.,TRBJ2-7,TRBV9,CASSVGAGLLAYEQYF,TGTGCCAGCAGCGTAGGAGCTGGACTGCTGGCCTACGAGCAGTACTTC
medium-sized,.,TRBJ2-7,TRBV7-9,CASSLNREQYF,TGTGCCAGCAGCTTAAACCGCGAGCAGTACTTC
many,TRBD2,TRBJ2-7,TRBV20-1,CSAREFTSGNPEQYF,TGCAGTGCTAGAGAGTTTACTAGCGGGAATCCCGAGCAGTACTTC
.,.,TRBJ1-5,TRBV7-3,CASSVGAGRQGQPQHF,TGTGCCAGCAGCGTAGGGGCAGGGCGGCAGGGTCAGCCCCAGCATTTT
.,.,TRBJ1-1,TRBV10-3,CAIRVEANTEALF,TGTGCCATCAGGGTGGAGGCGAACACTGAAGCTCTCTTT
.,TRBD1,TRBJ2-7,TRBV10-3,CAISEWGTGPSTYEQYF,TGTGCCATCAGTGAGTGGGGGACAGGGCCATCGACCTACGAGCAGTACTTC
.,.,TRBJ1-5,TRBV7-2,CASSLRGNDGYKPQHF,TGTGCCAGCAGCTTAAGGGGAAACGATGGCTATAAGCCCCAGCATTTT
.,.,TRBJ2-3,TRBV29-1,CSVGTLASSTDTQYF,TGCAGCGTAGGAACCCTAGCGTCTAGCACAGATACGCAGTATTTT
many,.,TRBJ1-1,TRBV5-1,CASSGGSSLNTEAFF,TGCGCCAGCAGCGGTGGATCTTCCTTGAACACTGAAGCTTTCTTT
once,.,TRBJ1-2,TRBV25-1,CASSPPGWGRDDGYTF,TGTGCCAGCAGTCCTCCGGGCTGGGGACGAGACGATGGCTACACCTTC
medium-sized,.,TRBJ1-1,TRBV7-3,CASSSTGRNTEAFF,TGTGCCAGCAGCTCCACAGGGCGAAACACTGAAGCTTTCTTT
.,.,TRBJ1-3,TRBV10-3,CAIRVEANRDTIHF,TGTGCCATCAGGGTGGAGGCGAACAGGGACACCATACATTTT
many,TRBD1,TRBJ2-5,TRBV5-5,CASSSRDRGIGEETQYF,TGTGCCAGCAGCTCGAGGGACAGGGGGATAGGGGAAGAGACCCAGTACTTC
once,.,TRBJ1-4,TRBV10-3,CAISGGVWTTGEKLLF,TGTGCCATCAGTGGGGGCGTCTGGACCACTGGGGAAAAACTGCTTTTT
many,.,TRBJ2-7,TRBV7-9,CASSLTLNEQYF,TGTGCCAGCAGCTTAACCCTAAACGAGCAGTACTTC
few,.,TRBJ2-7,TRBV12-5,CASGSPRQPGLSYEQYF,TGTGCTAGTGGTTCCCCTCGACAGCCAGGGTTATCCTACGAGCAGTACTTC
many,TRBD2,TRBJ2-5,TRBV29-1,CSVDGASGRSETQYF,TGCAGCGTTGACGGCGCTAGCGGGAGATCTGAGACCCAGTACTTC
.,.,TRBJ1-1,TRBV7-9,CASSLEGGVAFF,TGTGCCAGCAGCTTAGAAGGTGGGGTGGCTTTCTTT
many,TRBD2,TRBJ2-7,TRBV5-1,CASTRSSSGSYEQYF,TGCGCCAGCACCCGATCGTCTAGCGGTTCCTACGAGCAGTACTTC
few,.,TRBJ1-1,TRBV15,CATSSSGGWNTEAFF,TGTGCCACCAGCAGCTCAGGAGGTTGGAACACTGAAGCTTTCTTT
.,.,TRBJ2-5,TRBV9,CASSATDGGETQYF,TGTGCCAGCAGCGCAACGGACGGGGGCGAGACCCAGTACTTC
many,.,TRBJ2-7,TRBV29-1,CSVGPGVGYEQYF,TGCAGCGTGGGGCCGGGGGTGGGCTACGAGCAGTACTTC
.,.,TRBJ1-2,TRBV5-4,CASSLWNTF,TGTGCCAGCAGCTTGTGGAACACCTTC
many,.,TRBJ1-1,TRBV7-2,CASSLVSGNTEAFF,TGTGCCAGCAGCTTAGTTTCAGGAAACACTGAAGCTTTCTTT
.,TRBD1,TRBJ1-6,TRBV20-1,CSASKGGQGYSPLHF,TGCAGTGCTAGTAAGGGGGGACAGGGGTATTCACCCCTCCACTTT
.,.,TRBJ2-2,TRBV7-9,CASSLETGELFF,TGTGCCAGCAGCTTGGAGACAGGGGAGCTGTTTTTT
many,TRBD1,TRBJ1-1,TRBV7-2,CASSPRTGTNTEAFF,TGTGCCAGCAGCCCTAGGACAGGGACTAACACTGAAGCTTTCTTT
.,TRBD1,TRBJ1-1,TRBV24-1,CATSGGDRGNTEAFF,TGTGCCACCAGCGGGGGGGACAGGGGGAACACTGAAGCTTTCTTT
.,.,TRBJ2-7,TRBV25-1,CASSARNRANSYEQYF,TGTGCCAGCAGTGCTAGGAACAGGGCGAATTCCTACGAGCAGTACTTC
once,TRBD2,TRBJ2-5,TRBV12-5,CASGPRLGLAARTQYF,TGTGCTAGTGGTCCGCGACTTGGACTAGCGGCAAGGACCCAGTACTTC
.,TRBD1,TRBJ2-5,TRBV5-1,CASSFGDRAWTQYF,TGCGCCAGCAGCTTTGGGGACAGGGCTTGGACCCAGTACTTC
many,TRBD2,TRBJ2-5,TRBV15,CATTEGGGRQETQYF,TGTGCCACCACCGAAGGCGGGGGGCGCCAAGAGACCCAGTACTTC
.,.,TRBJ2-5,TRBV7-3,CASSPRDGMGTQYF,TGTGCCAGCAGCCCCAGGGACGGGATGGGGACCCAGTACTTC
.,.,TRBJ1-1,TRBV6-9,CASRPGPMNTEAFF,TGTGCCAGCAGACCGGGGCCGATGAACACTGAAGCTTTCTTT
many,.,TRBJ2-2,TRBV5-1,CASSPLAGTNTGELFF,TGCGCCAGCAGCCCGCTCGCGGGGACGAACACCGGGGAGCTGTTTTTT
many,.,TRBJ1-1,TRBV7-6,CASSLGGGDTEAFF,TGTGCCAGCAGCTTAGGGGGCGGAGACACTGAAGCTTTCTTT
once,.,TRBJ1-1,TRBV7-8,CASSVRSNTGAFF,TGTGCCAGCAGCGTCCGATCGAACACTGGAGCTTTCTTT
.,.,TRBJ1-4,TRBV7-2,CASTRGGRQLFF,TGTGCCAGCACCCGGGGGGGAAGACAACTGTTTTTT